Below are 27 T cell receptor beta chains sequenced from a single sample in a study of CD8+CD57+ T cells in acquired aplastic anemia. Both TCR beta VDJ combination and CDR3 sequence profiling were carried out. Genomic DNA was the template for this profiling. Each CDR3 protein gets one entry after TCRdb re-called the reads with MiXCR. This table holds about 210,000 distinct CDR3 sequences, roughly 35% found once. The specimen sequenced was sorted CD4+, CD8+, or CD8+CD57+ T cells (not recorded which) from PBMCs. The source of these receptors is a human donor in good health, serving as a control.

This clonotype was seen a few times. The rearrangement links TRBV10-1 to TRBJ2-7; no firm D call. The CDR3 has 18 residues. CDR1 is WNHNN, CDR2 SYGVQD, per germline (reference sequence). V lost 7 bases, J lost 0 bases, and 25 bases lay in between. The CDR3 DNA follows: TGCGCCAGCACCCGTGGTGAACCCGATAATACGATCTCCTACGAGCAGTACTTC. Its translation is CASTRGEPDNTISYEQYF.

This clonotype occurred many times. J is TRBJ2-5 and V is TRBV20-1; either TRBD1 or TRBD2 may fit D (5 bases each). The CDR3 loop spans 12 amino acids. CDR1 DFQATT and CDR2 SNEGSKA come from the germline V gene (reference sequence). V lost 5 bases and J lost 5, with 12 bases in between. This CDR3 reads CSAGTPTETQYF. In DNA form, the CDR3 reads TGCAGTGCTGGGACCCCGACGGAGACCCAGTACTTC.

CDR3 sequence: CASSDGTGVSYEQYF. CDR3 bases: TGTGCCAGCAGTGACGGGACAGGGGTGAGCTACGAGCAGTACTTC. The chain joins TRBV12-3 or TRBV12-4 to TRBJ2-7; 10 nucleotides agree with TRBD1. Trimming cost V 5 bases and J 3 bases; bases outside gene matches: 7. CDR3 size: 15 residues.

A few counts support this clonotype. CDR3 DNA sequence: TGTGCCAGCACCAAGAGGGGACAGGGTCTCCGGGACACTGAAGCTTTCTTT. Its translation: CASTKRGQGLRDTEAFF. The chain uses TRBV5-6 and TRBJ1-1, with 9 bases matching TRBD1. The germline gives CDR1 SGHDT, CDR2 YYEEEE. With V trimmed by 6 bases and J by 3 bases, 15 bases remained unmatched. This CDR3 comprises 17 residues.

V gene TRBV7-3 combines with J gene TRBJ2-7, with 9 bases lining up with TRBD1. The CDR3 totals 16 residues. Trimming cost V 1 base and J 2 bases; bases outside gene matches: 6. Germline CDR1 SGHTA, CDR2 FQGTGA. The CDR3 sequence is CASSLNTGTGTYEQYF. The CDR3 DNA sequence: TGTGCCAGCAGCTTAAATACCGGGACAGGGACCTACGAGCAGTACTTC.

This clonotype was seen ten or more times. This sequence joins TRBV25-1 and TRBJ1-1; possibly TRBD1 for D (6 bases). Deletions cut 5 bases from V and 7 bases from J, with 14 bases between. This CDR3 region has 13 residues. Germline V gene lookup returns CDR1 MGHDK and CDR2 SYGVNS. CDR3 region: CASSRGGSGEAFF. In DNA form, the CDR3 reads TGTGCCAGCAGTCGAGGGGGAAGTGGTGAAGCTTTCTTT.

With regard to this clonotype: It is likely a read error, because the conserved phenylalanine at the end of the CDR3 is missing. V gene TRBV4-2 combines with J gene TRBJ2-3, with 8 bases lining up with TRBD2. V was pared by 4 bases and J by 4 bases, with 7 bases of the junction left unmatched. The germline V gene encodes CDR1 LGHNA and CDR2 YNFKEQ. The CDR3 is made up of 15 amino acids. Here the CDR3 reads CASSPGLDRADTQYS. DNA for the CDR3: TGTGCCAGCAGCCCGGGACTAGATCGCGCAGATACGCAGTATTCT.

A word on this clonotype: This may be a read error, as it is one base from a much larger clone. The V gene is TRBV7-8, the J gene TRBJ1-2; D gene uncertain. CDR3 length equals 13 residues. The V gene lost 5 bases and the J gene lost 4 bases, with 11 bases spanning the gap. Germline-derived CDR1 and CDR2 are SGHVS and FQNEAQ. The CDR3, as DNA: TGTGCCAGCAGCCCTGGGATTCTCTATGGCTACACCTTC. Translation gives CASSPGILYGYTF.

The V and J genes are TRBV7-2 and TRBJ2-7, with 10 bases that match TRBD1. The V gene end was trimmed by 4 bases and the J gene end by 3 bases; junction bases not matched to a gene: 6. Germline CDR1 and CDR2: SGHTA and FQGNSA. The CDR3 is 15 residues long. This chain's CDR3 is CASSSGTGDRYEQYF. In nucleotides, the CDR3 is TGTGCCAGCAGCTCCGGGACAGGGGATCGCTACGAGCAGTACTTC.

The chain joins TRBV24-1 to TRBJ2-3; TRBD2 matches at 10 bases. The CDR3 consists of 16 residues. The V gene end was trimmed by 3 bases and the J gene end by 7 bases; junction bases not matched to a gene: 9. Germline V gene lookup returns CDR1 KGHDR and CDR2 SFDVKD. DNA of the CDR3: TGTGCCACCAGTGATGGAGCAGCGGGGGGGCTGAATACGCAGTATTTT. This translates into CATSDGAAGGLNTQYF.

This clonotype showed up many times. The genes are TRBV15 and TRBJ2-1; TRBD1 matches 9 bases. CDR3 length: 15 residues. Trimming at V came to 0 bases and at J to 7 bases, leaving 4 bases not matched to a gene. The germline CDR1 and CDR2 sequences are LNHNV and YYDKDF (reference sequence). The CDR3: CATSRDRQGGNEQFF. CDR3 coding DNA: TGTGCCACCAGCAGAGATAGACAGGGGGGGAATGAGCAGTTCTTC.

This clonotype has ten or more counts. The chain links TRBV7-3 to TRBJ2-1; no firm D call. Per germline, CDR1 SGHTA and CDR2 FQGTGA. This CDR3 comprises 15 residues. Trimming stripped 5 bases from V and 4 bases from J, with 15 bases between. CDR3 nucleotides: TGTGCCAGCAGCCAAGGGCTTATTGGGTACAATGAGCAGTTCTTC. Its translation is CASSQGLIGYNEQFF. Variable domain in full (rest from reference TRBV7-3 and TRBJ2-1): GAGVSQTPSNKVTEKGKYVELRCDPISGHTALYWYRQSLGQGPEFLIYFQGTGAADDSGLPNDRFFAVRPEGSVSTLKIQRTERGDSAVYLCASSQGLIGYNEQFFGPGTRLTVL.

Note on this clonotype: A much larger clone differs from this one at a single base, so this may be a read error. V usage is TRBV20-1 and J usage is TRBJ2-1, with 8 bases matching TRBD2. The CDR3 sequence is 13 residues long. Trimming removed 1 base from V and 6 bases from J; junction bases left unmatched: 2. CDR1 is DFQATT, CDR2 SNEGSKA, per germline (reference sequence). The CDR3 loop is CSARVSGTNEQFF. CDR3 nucleotide sequence: TGCAGTGCTAGAGTTAGCGGGACCAATGAGCAGTTCTTC.

This clonotype was recorded only once. A much larger clone lies one base from this, so it may be a read error. J is TRBJ1-6 and V is TRBV5-5; possible D gene TRBD1, 6 bases. Germline V CDR1 and CDR2: SGHKS, YYEKEE (reference sequence). The CDR3 totals 16 residues. CDR3 residues: CASRLGTGTINSPLHF. CDR3 sequence (DNA): TGTGCCAGCCGCTTGGGTACAGGGACCATTAATTCACCCCTCCACTTT. The whole variable domain, filled in from reference TRBV5-5 and TRBJ1-6, reads DAGVTQSPTHLIKTRGQQVTLRCSPISGHKSVSWYQQVLGQGPQFIFQYYEKEERGRGNFPDRFSARQFPNYSSELNVNALLLGDSALYLCASRLGTGTINSPLHFGNGTRLTVT.

This clonotype was counted ten times or more. V gene TRBV19 combines with J gene TRBJ1-5, with D unclear. V was clipped by 3 bases and J by 4 bases, with 13 bases between them. Germline values: CDR1 LNHDA, CDR2 SQIVND (reference sequence). The CDR3 has 15 residues. CDR3 sequence: CASSILDRLNQPQHF. For the CDR3, the DNA is TGTGCCAGTAGTATCCTCGATCGACTTAATCAGCCCCAGCATTTT.

Regarding this clonotype: A junction boundary mismatches the germline segment, possibly from a read error. V gene TRBV2 combines with J gene TRBJ1-2; D is undetermined. The CDR3 sequence is 12 residues long. The germline V gene has CDR1 SNHLY and CDR2 FYNNEI. CDR3 DNA: TGTGCCAGCAGTGGACTCGTAGGTCAGGAGGCCTTC. This gives the protein CASSGLVGQEAF.

The chain couples TRBV30 to TRBJ2-6; TRBD1 matches at 7 bases. This CDR3 region has 17 residues. With V trimmed by 0 bases and J by 3 bases, 8 bases remained unmatched. Germline V gene data show CDR1 as GTSNPN and CDR2 as SVGIG (reference sequence). CDR3 sequence: CAWSVKTGRGGANVLTF. In DNA form, the CDR3 reads TGTGCCTGGAGTGTAAAGACAGGGCGTGGTGGGGCCAACGTCCTGACTTTC.

The rearrangement joins TRBV24-1 to TRBJ2-5; the D gene is possibly TRBD1 (6 bases). This CDR3 comprises 13 residues. The germline V gene encodes CDR1 KGHDR and CDR2 SFDVKD. V lost 0 bases, J lost 5 bases, and 6 bases lay in between. CDR3 residues: CATSDLRGETQYF. The CDR3 DNA follows: TGTGCCACCAGTGATTTGAGGGGGGAGACCCAGTACTTC.

This clonotype has at least ten counts. The chain combines TRBV7-9 with TRBJ1-1, with no clear D. The CDR3 loop spans 13 amino acids. Trimming pared 5 bases from V and 1 base from J, leaving 8 bases between. Germline values: CDR1 SEHNR, CDR2 FQNEAQ (reference sequence). CDR3 DNA sequence: TGTGCCAGCAGCCTAAAGCGGAACACTGAAGCTTTCTTT. It yields the protein CASSLKRNTEAFF.

In its sample, this clonotype was seen a few times. The rearrangement uses TRBV20-1 and TRBJ2-4; TRBD2 matches 7 bases. Germline-derived CDR1 and CDR2 are DFQATT and SNEGSKA (reference sequence). The junction had 15 bases not matched to a gene; V was cut back by 4 bases and J by 0 bases. CDR3 length equals 18 residues. This CDR3 reads CSAKGEGKAVLAKNIQYF. In DNA form, the CDR3 reads TGCAGTGCTAAAGGGGAGGGCAAGGCCGTCCTAGCCAAAAACATTCAGTACTTC.

The rearrangement joins TRBV6-5 to TRBJ2-5; weak D call: TRBD2 (6 bases). V lost 2 bases and J 5 bases, leaving 21 bases between the germline ends. CDR1 MNHEY and CDR2 SVGAGI come from the germline V gene. The CDR3 is made up of 17 amino acids. The CDR3 sequence is CASSYRVTGQSGETQYF. The DNA for the CDR3 is TGTGCCAGCAGTTACCGGGTCACGGGGCAAAGCGGGGAGACCCAGTACTTC.

This sequence joins TRBV2 and TRBJ2-7; the D gene is possibly TRBD1 (5 bases). The CDR3 sequence is 14 residues long. Trimming left V 6 bases short and J 2 bases short, with 14 bases between. The germline V gene encodes CDR1 SNHLY and CDR2 FYNNEI. Here the CDR3 reads CASRGPGLAYEQYF. The CDR3 DNA follows: TGTGCCAGCAGGGGGCCAGGGTTAGCCTACGAGCAGTACTTC.

This chain connects TRBV20-1 to TRBJ2-7; 9 bases align to TRBD2. J gave up 5 bases and V 3 bases, and 8 bases lay outside the gene matches. CDR3 length: 14 residues. Germline V gene data show CDR1 as DFQATT and CDR2 as SNEGSKA (reference sequence). In nucleotides, the CDR3 is TGCAGTGCTAGGAACAGCGGGGGGCTGAACGAGCAGTACGTC. Amino acids: CSARNSGGLNEQYV.

This clonotype was seen many times. This chain links TRBV25-1 with TRBJ2-7; perhaps TRBD2 as D (7 bases). V lost 5 bases to trimming and J lost 2 bases, with 13 bases between them. The CDR3 contains 14 residues. CDR1 and CDR2 from the germline V gene are MGHDK and SYGVNS. The CDR3 DNA sequence: TGTGCCAGCAGTAAGGGGGGGTACGCCTACGAGCAGTACTTC. Translating it yields CASSKGGYAYEQYF.

This clonotype was seen repeatedly, ten times or more. V is TRBV7-2 and J is TRBJ2-3, with 9 bases that match TRBD2. Trimming cost V 5 bases and J 8 bases; bases outside gene matches: 11. In germline, CDR1 is SGHTA, CDR2 FQGNSA. This CDR3 has 15 residues. The CDR3 loop is CASSLIGGGAGTQYF. The CDR3 DNA follows: TGTGCCAGCAGCCTAATTGGCGGGGGGGCCGGTACGCAGTATTTT.

This clonotype occurred many times. The genes are TRBV4-2 and TRBJ2-5; D is perhaps TRBD2 (5 bases). The CDR3 totals 13 residues. Germline V gene sequence: CDR1 LGHNA, CDR2 YNFKEQ. The V gene lost 4 bases and the J gene lost 4 bases, with 10 bases spanning the gap. CDR3: CASSLGSGETQYF. CDR3 in DNA: TGTGCCAGCAGCCTAGGCAGCGGAGAGACCCAGTACTTC.

Many counts were recorded for this clonotype. The chain uses TRBV7-9 and TRBJ1-2; perhaps TRBD1 as D (5 bases). CDR1 is SEHNR, CDR2 FQNEAQ, per germline (reference sequence). Trimming removed 0 bases from V and 6 bases from J, with 8 bases in between. The CDR3 extends over 13 amino acids. CDR3 sequence: CASSLARDDGYTF. The CDR3 nucleotides read TGTGCCAGCAGCTTAGCCAGGGATGATGGCTACACCTTC. Full variable domain (remainder filled in from reference TRBV7-9 and TRBJ1-2): DTGVSQNPRHKITKRGQNVTFRCDPISEHNRLYWYRQTLGQGPEFLTYFQNEAQLEKSRLLSDRFSAERPKGSFSTLEIQRTEQGDSAMYLCASSLARDDGYTFGSGTRLTVV.